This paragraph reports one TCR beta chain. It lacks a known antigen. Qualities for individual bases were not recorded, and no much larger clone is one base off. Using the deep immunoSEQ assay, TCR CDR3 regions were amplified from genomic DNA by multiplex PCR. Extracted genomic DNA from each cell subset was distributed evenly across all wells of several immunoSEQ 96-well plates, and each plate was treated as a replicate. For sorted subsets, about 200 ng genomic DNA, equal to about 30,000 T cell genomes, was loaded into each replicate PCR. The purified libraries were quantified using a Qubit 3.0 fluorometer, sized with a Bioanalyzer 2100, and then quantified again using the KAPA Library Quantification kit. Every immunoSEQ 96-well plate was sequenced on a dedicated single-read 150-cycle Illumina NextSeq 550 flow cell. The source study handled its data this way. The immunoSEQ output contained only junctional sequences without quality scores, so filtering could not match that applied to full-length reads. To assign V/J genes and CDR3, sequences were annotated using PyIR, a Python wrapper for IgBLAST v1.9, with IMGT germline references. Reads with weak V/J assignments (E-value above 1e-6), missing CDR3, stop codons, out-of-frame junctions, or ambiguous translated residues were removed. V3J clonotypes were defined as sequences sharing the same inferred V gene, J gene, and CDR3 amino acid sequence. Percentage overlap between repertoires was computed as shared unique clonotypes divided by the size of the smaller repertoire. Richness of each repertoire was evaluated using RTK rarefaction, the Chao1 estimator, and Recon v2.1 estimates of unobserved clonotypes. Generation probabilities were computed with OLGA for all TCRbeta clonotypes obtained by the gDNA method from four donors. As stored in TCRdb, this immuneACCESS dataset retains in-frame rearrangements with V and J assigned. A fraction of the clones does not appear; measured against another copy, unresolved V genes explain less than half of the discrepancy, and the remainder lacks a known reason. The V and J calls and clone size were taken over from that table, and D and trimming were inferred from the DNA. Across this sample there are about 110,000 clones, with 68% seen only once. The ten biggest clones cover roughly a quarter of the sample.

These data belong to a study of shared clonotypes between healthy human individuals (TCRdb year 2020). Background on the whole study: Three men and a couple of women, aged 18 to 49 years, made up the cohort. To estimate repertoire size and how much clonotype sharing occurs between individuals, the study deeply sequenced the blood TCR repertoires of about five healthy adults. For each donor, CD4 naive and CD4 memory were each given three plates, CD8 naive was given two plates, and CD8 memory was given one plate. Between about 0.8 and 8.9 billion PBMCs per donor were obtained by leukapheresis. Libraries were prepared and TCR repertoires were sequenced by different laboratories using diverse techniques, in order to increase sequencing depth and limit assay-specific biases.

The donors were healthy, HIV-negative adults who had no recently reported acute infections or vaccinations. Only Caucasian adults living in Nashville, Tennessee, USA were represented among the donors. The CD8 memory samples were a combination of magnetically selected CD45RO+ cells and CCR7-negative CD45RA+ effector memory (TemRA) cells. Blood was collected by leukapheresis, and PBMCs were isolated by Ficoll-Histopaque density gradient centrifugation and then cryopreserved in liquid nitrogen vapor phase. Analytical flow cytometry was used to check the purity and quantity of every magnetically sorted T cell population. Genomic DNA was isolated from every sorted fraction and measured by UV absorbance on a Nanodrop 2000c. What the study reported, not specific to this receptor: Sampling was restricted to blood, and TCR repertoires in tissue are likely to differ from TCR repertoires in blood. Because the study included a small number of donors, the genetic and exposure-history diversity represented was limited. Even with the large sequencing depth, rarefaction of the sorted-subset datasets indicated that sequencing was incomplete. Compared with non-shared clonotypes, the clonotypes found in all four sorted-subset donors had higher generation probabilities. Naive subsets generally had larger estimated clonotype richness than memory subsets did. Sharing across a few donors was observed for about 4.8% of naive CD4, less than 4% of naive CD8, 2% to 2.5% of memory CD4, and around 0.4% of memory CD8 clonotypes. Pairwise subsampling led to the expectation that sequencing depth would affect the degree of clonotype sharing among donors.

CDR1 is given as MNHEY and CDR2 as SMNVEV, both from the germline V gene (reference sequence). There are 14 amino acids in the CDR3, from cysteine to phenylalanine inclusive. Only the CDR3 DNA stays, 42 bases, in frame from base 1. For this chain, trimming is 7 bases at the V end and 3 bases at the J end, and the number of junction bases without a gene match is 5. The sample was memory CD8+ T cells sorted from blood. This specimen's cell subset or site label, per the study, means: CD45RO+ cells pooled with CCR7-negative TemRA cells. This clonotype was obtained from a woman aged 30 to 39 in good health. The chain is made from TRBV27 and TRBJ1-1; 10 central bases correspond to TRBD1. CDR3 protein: CASTSGQGDTEAFF. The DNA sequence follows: TGTGCCAGCACTTCCGGACAGGGGGACACTGAAGCTTTCTTT.